This is a list of T cell receptor beta chains from one sample in a study of blood T cells in healthy people across ages. TCRdb processed the 5' RACE reads anew with MiXCR; each CDR3 protein has one entry. Found here are some 940,000 distinct CDR3 sequences, roughly 29% of them singletons; the top ten hold 9.5% to 13%. This same sample was also part of a study on T cells of mothers and their children.

What was sequenced was blood. Every receptor here comes from a middle-aged woman in good health. The CDR3 runs from the conserved cysteine through the conserved F or W. The D gene is left open where the match is weak. Size is stated for part of the rows, as once, few or many counts, or as a class when the clone is expanded.

clone size: few; J gene: TRBJ1-5; V gene: TRBV6-1; D gene: -; CDR3 protein: CASSGRGGQPQHF; CDR3 DNA: TGTGCCAGCAGCGGAAGAGGCGGTCAGCCCCAGCATTTT
clone size: -; J gene: TRBJ1-1; V gene: TRBV12-3/TRBV12-4; D gene: -; CDR3 protein: CASSLLRGGDTEAFF; CDR3 DNA: TGTGCCAGCAGTTTACTCCGGGGTGGGGACACTGAAGCTTTCTTT
clone size: -; J gene: TRBJ2-3; V gene: TRBV19; D gene: -; CDR3 protein: CASNYGRKGDRDTQCF; CDR3 DNA: TGTGCCAGTAATTACGGACGGAAGGGGGATCGGGATACGCAGTGTTTT
clone size: -; J gene: TRBJ2-7; V gene: TRBV5-1; D gene: TRBD1; CDR3 protein: CASSPQGVVDEQYF; CDR3 DNA: TGCGCCAGCAGTCCGCAGGGGGTCGTCGACGAGCAGTACTTC
clone size: -; J gene: TRBJ2-3; V gene: TRBV12-3/TRBV12-4; D gene: -; CDR3 protein: CASIFQGGSSTDAQYF; CDR3 DNA: TGTGCCAGCATCTTCCAGGGGGGATCTAGCACAGATGCGCAGTATTTT
clone size: -; J gene: TRBJ2-1; V gene: TRBV7-2; D gene: -; CDR3 protein: CASSLSGARAYNEQFF; CDR3 DNA: TGTGCCAGCAGCCTTTCAGGGGCCAGAGCCTACAATGAGCAGTTCTTC
clone size: -; J gene: TRBJ2-7; V gene: TRBV27; D gene: TRBD2; CDR3 protein: CASSRGASGYEQYF; CDR3 DNA: TGTGCCAGCAGCCGAGGGGCTAGCGGCTACGAGCAGTACTTC
clone size: many; J gene: TRBJ1-2; V gene: TRBV29-1; D gene: -; CDR3 protein: CSVRDTQERNGYTF; CDR3 DNA: TGCAGCGTCCGGGACACCCAGGAGAGGAATGGCTACACCTTC
clone size: few; J gene: TRBJ2-7; V gene: TRBV28; D gene: -; CDR3 protein: CASWRQGSHEQYF; CDR3 DNA: TGTGCCAGTTGGAGGCAGGGGTCCCACGAGCAGTACTTC
clone size: many; J gene: TRBJ2-5; V gene: TRBV27; D gene: TRBD1; CDR3 protein: CASSPQGQPPETQYF; CDR3 DNA: TGTGCCAGCAGTCCCCAGGGACAGCCCCCCGAGACCCAGTACTTC
clone size: -; J gene: TRBJ2-6; V gene: TRBV6-1; D gene: -; CDR3 protein: CASSAAPGRTKSGANVLTF; CDR3 DNA: TGTGCCAGCAGTGCAGCTCCGGGACGCACGAAATCTGGGGCCAACGTCCTGACTTTC
clone size: -; J gene: TRBJ2-1; V gene: TRBV7-9; D gene: TRBD2; CDR3 protein: CASSLPKTSGGAHGQFF; CDR3 DNA: TGTGCCAGCAGCTTACCCAAGACTAGCGGGGGGGCCCATGGGCAGTTCTTC
clone size: once; J gene: TRBJ1-1; V gene: TRBV28; D gene: TRBD1; CDR3 protein: CASSLWRTGGNTEAFF; CDR3 DNA: TGTGCCAGCAGTTTATGGCGGACAGGGGGTAACACTGAAGCTTTCTTT
clone size: few; J gene: TRBJ1-6; V gene: TRBV27; D gene: -; CDR3 protein: CASTRGSYNSPLHF; CDR3 DNA: TGTGCCAGCACTAGGGGCTCCTATAATTCACCCCTCCACTTT
clone size: -; J gene: TRBJ2-3; V gene: TRBV28; D gene: -; CDR3 protein: CASSPRRAADTQYF; CDR3 DNA: TGTGCCAGCAGCCCCAGACGGGCAGCAGATACGCAGTATTTT
clone size: -; J gene: TRBJ1-2; V gene: TRBV6-5; D gene: TRBD1; CDR3 protein: CASSRNRGTGNYGYTF; CDR3 DNA: TGTGCCAGCAGTCGTAACAGGGGTACGGGAAACTATGGCTACACCTTC
clone size: -; J gene: TRBJ2-5; V gene: TRBV5-1; D gene: -; CDR3 protein: CASSLGGAPQETQYF; CDR3 DNA: TGCGCCAGCAGCTTGGGCGGGGCCCCCCAAGAGACCCAGTACTTC
clone size: few; J gene: TRBJ2-7; V gene: TRBV7-2; D gene: TRBD1; CDR3 protein: CASSLGRQGSLYEQYF; CDR3 DNA: TGTGCCAGCAGCTTGGGAAGACAGGGAAGTCTCTACGAGCAGTACTTC
clone size: once; J gene: TRBJ1-5; V gene: TRBV28; D gene: -; CDR3 protein: CASSTPGDAINRPQHF; CDR3 DNA: TGTGCCAGCAGCACACCTGGGGACGCCATCAATCGGCCCCAGCATTTT
clone size: many; J gene: TRBJ2-1; V gene: TRBV7-2; D gene: -; CDR3 protein: CASSLVDAPYNEQFF; CDR3 DNA: TGTGCCAGCAGCTTAGTGGACGCACCTTACAATGAGCAGTTCTTC
clone size: few; J gene: TRBJ2-7; V gene: TRBV28; D gene: -; CDR3 protein: CASSLGPTIYEQYF; CDR3 DNA: TGTGCCAGCAGTTTAGGGCCCACCATCTACGAGCAGTACTTC
clone size: -; J gene: TRBJ2-7; V gene: TRBV9; D gene: -; CDR3 protein: CASSVKGTGMGQYF; CDR3 DNA: TGTGCCAGCAGCGTAAAAGGTACGGGGATGGGGCAGTACTTC
clone size: -; J gene: TRBJ2-2; V gene: TRBV29-1; D gene: -; CDR3 protein: CSVEDWGGSTGELFF; CDR3 DNA: TGCAGCGTTGAAGACTGGGGCGGAAGCACCGGGGAGCTGTTTTTT
clone size: -; J gene: TRBJ1-6; V gene: TRBV5-1; D gene: -; CDR3 protein: CASSLARSQSSYNSPLHF; CDR3 DNA: TGCGCCAGCAGCTTGGCCCGGAGCCAGAGCTCCTATAATTCACCCCTCCACTTT
clone size: -; J gene: TRBJ1-3; V gene: TRBV21-1; D gene: -; CDR3 protein: CASSKGSGQLPLRGSGNAIYF; CDR3 DNA: TGTGCCAGCAGCAAAGGATCGGGACAACTTCCACTCCGGGGATCTGGAAACGCCATATATTTT
clone size: few; J gene: TRBJ1-1; V gene: TRBV7-2; D gene: -; CDR3 protein: CASSLDPGRDTEAFF; CDR3 DNA: TGTGCCAGCAGCTTAGATCCAGGGAGGGACACTGAAGCTTTCTTT
clone size: -; J gene: TRBJ1-5; V gene: TRBV28; D gene: -; CDR3 protein: CASSLSLRGGHQPQHF; CDR3 DNA: TGTGCCAGCAGTTTATCATTGCGGGGGGGGCATCAGCCCCAGCATTTT
clone size: -; J gene: TRBJ1-4; V gene: TRBV7-8; D gene: TRBD1; CDR3 protein: CASSKTGKTNEKLFF; CDR3 DNA: TGTGCCAGCAGTAAGACAGGGAAGACAAATGAAAAACTGTTTTTT
clone size: few; J gene: TRBJ2-7; V gene: TRBV5-1; D gene: -; CDR3 protein: CASSPTRVGYEQYF; CDR3 DNA: TGCGCCAGCAGCCCTACCCGGGTGGGCTACGAGCAGTACTTC
clone size: few; J gene: TRBJ1-1; V gene: TRBV4-2; D gene: TRBD1; CDR3 protein: CASSQPKQGGDTEAFF; CDR3 DNA: TGTGCCAGCAGCCAACCCAAACAGGGGGGGGACACTGAAGCTTTCTTT
clone size: -; J gene: TRBJ2-3; V gene: TRBV6-1; D gene: TRBD1; CDR3 protein: CASTRDSITDTQYF; CDR3 DNA: TGTGCCAGCACCCGGGACAGTATCACAGATACGCAGTATTTT
clone size: -; J gene: TRBJ1-1; V gene: TRBV20-1; D gene: TRBD1; CDR3 protein: CSAQPRGLATEAFF; CDR3 DNA: TGCAGTGCTCAACCCAGGGGGCTCGCCACTGAAGCTTTCTTT
clone size: -; J gene: TRBJ2-7; V gene: TRBV29-1; D gene: TRBD1; CDR3 protein: CSARQGSWEQYF; CDR3 DNA: TGCAGCGCCCGACAGGGAAGTTGGGAGCAGTACTTC
clone size: -; J gene: TRBJ1-6; V gene: TRBV5-5; D gene: TRBD1; CDR3 protein: CASSGDRGSPLHF; CDR3 DNA: TGTGCCAGCAGCGGGGACAGGGGTTCACCCCTCCACTTT
clone size: -; J gene: TRBJ1-2; V gene: TRBV5-6; D gene: -; CDR3 protein: CASSFPQEETNYGYTF; CDR3 DNA: TGTGCCAGCAGCTTCCCCCAGGAAGAGACTAACTATGGCTACACCTTC
clone size: many; J gene: TRBJ2-5; V gene: TRBV5-6; D gene: -; CDR3 protein: CASSSAVVGQYF; CDR3 DNA: TGTGCCAGCAGCTCGGCGGTAGTCGGCCAGTACTTC
clone size: -; J gene: TRBJ2-7; V gene: TRBV10-3; D gene: -; CDR3 protein: CAISGDRGYEQYF; CDR3 DNA: TGTGCCATCAGTGGCGATAGGGGCTACGAGCAGTACTTC
clone size: many; J gene: TRBJ2-7; V gene: TRBV7-9; D gene: -; CDR3 protein: CASSARNSYEQYF; CDR3 DNA: TGTGCCAGCAGCGCCCGGAACTCCTACGAGCAGTACTTC
clone size: many; J gene: TRBJ2-5; V gene: TRBV5-6; D gene: -; CDR3 protein: CASRLRMQETQYF; CDR3 DNA: TGTGCCAGCAGGTTGCGGATGCAAGAGACCCAGTACTTC
clone size: -; J gene: TRBJ2-1; V gene: TRBV28; D gene: TRBD1; CDR3 protein: CASSSTGTGLEEQFF; CDR3 DNA: TGTGCCAGCAGTTCAACCGGGACAGGGTTAGAGGAGCAGTTCTTC
clone size: few; J gene: TRBJ1-4; V gene: TRBV5-1; D gene: -; CDR3 protein: CASSPGGHDFEKLFF; CDR3 DNA: TGCGCCAGCAGCCCTGGTGGACATGACTTTGAAAAACTGTTTTTT
clone size: few; J gene: TRBJ1-5; V gene: TRBV28; D gene: -; CDR3 protein: CASSIGGTNQPQHF; CDR3 DNA: TGTGCCAGCAGTATCGGGGGTACCAATCAGCCCCAGCATTTT
clone size: many; J gene: TRBJ2-5; V gene: TRBV4-1; D gene: -; CDR3 protein: CASSQDGVRETQYF; CDR3 DNA: TGCGCCAGCAGCCAAGATGGGGTCCGGGAGACCCAGTACTTC
clone size: many; J gene: TRBJ2-7; V gene: TRBV28; D gene: -; CDR3 protein: CASSPHRDPYEQYF; CDR3 DNA: TGTGCCAGCAGTCCTCACAGGGATCCCTACGAGCAGTACTTC
clone size: many; J gene: TRBJ2-7; V gene: TRBV7-9; D gene: -; CDR3 protein: CASSLELEQYF; CDR3 DNA: TGTGCCAGCAGCTTAGAGCTCGAGCAGTACTTC
clone size: -; J gene: TRBJ2-1; V gene: TRBV20-1; D gene: TRBD2; CDR3 protein: CSARDLERGALLEQFF; CDR3 DNA: TGCAGTGCTAGAGATCTGGAGCGGGGGGCCCTCCTTGAGCAGTTCTTC
clone size: -; J gene: TRBJ1-5; V gene: TRBV28; D gene: TRBD1; CDR3 protein: CASSHRGFSNQPQHF; CDR3 DNA: TGTGCCAGCAGTCACAGGGGGTTTAGCAATCAGCCCCAGCATTTT
clone size: -; J gene: TRBJ1-2; V gene: TRBV6-6; D gene: -; CDR3 protein: CASSPGASDYGYTF; CDR3 DNA: TGTGCCAGCAGCCCCGGGGCCTCGGACTATGGCTACACCTTC
clone size: -; J gene: TRBJ2-1; V gene: TRBV24-1; D gene: TRBD2; CDR3 protein: CATSISGGRYYNEQFF; CDR3 DNA: TGTGCCACCAGTATTAGCGGGGGGCGATACTACAATGAGCAGTTCTTC
clone size: many; J gene: TRBJ1-4; V gene: TRBV4-2; D gene: -; CDR3 protein: CASSRPVAATNEKLFF; CDR3 DNA: TGTGCCAGCAGCCGGCCGGTCGCGGCGACTAATGAAAAACTGTTTTTT
clone size: -; J gene: TRBJ1-4; V gene: TRBV4-1; D gene: -; CDR3 protein: CASSRDQLTNEKLFF; CDR3 DNA: TGCGCCAGCAGCCGGGATCAGCTTACAAATGAAAAACTGTTTTTT
clone size: few; J gene: TRBJ2-5; V gene: TRBV3-1; D gene: -; CDR3 protein: CASSRGAGQETQYF; CDR3 DNA: TGTGCCAGCTCAAGGGGAGCGGGCCAAGAGACCCAGTACTTC